This T cell receptor (beta chain) was profiled in a study of blood T cells in healthy people across ages. V was shortened by 6 bases and J by 1 base, with 19 bases between the two germline ends. CDR3 length: 16 residues. The V gene's germline CDR1 is DFQATT and CDR2 SNEGSKA (reference sequence). Combining a sample-barcoded 5' primer with a J-beta primer mix, a second PCR ran for 7 to 11 cycles. TCRdb ran MiXCR on the 5' RACE reads and lists one entry per CDR3 protein. The sample contains around 990,000 distinct CDR3 sequences, around 25% of which appear only once. These data also formed part of another study, on T cells of mothers and their children.

Source material: blood. The clonotype originates from a girl aged 2 to 10 in good health. V is TRBV20-1 and J is TRBJ2-1; D is possibly TRBD1 or TRBD2 (5 bases each). In DNA, the CDR3 is TGCAGTGCCCCCACCGGGACCTCTCTGTCCTACAATGAGCAGTTCTTC. Translating it yields CSAPTGTSLSYNEQFF.